The 27 T cell receptor beta chains presented below share a single source sample, sequenced in a study of CD8+ T cells in alopecia areata. cDNA reverse transcribed from extracted RNA served as the sequencing template. The method was immunoSEQ multiplex PCR; TCRdb's version includes in-frame clones alone and lacks a portion of them. The sample records 190,000 or so clones, 60% to 70% being singletons. The treatment here: oral pan-JAK inhibitor, 5-10 mg twice daily. The source material was CD4+ T cells sorted from blood, sampled at week 4, from a patient treated with tofacitinib. These receptors all stem from a human donor with alopecia areata.

The chain employs TRBV2 and TRBJ1-1; the D gene is possibly TRBD1 (6 bases). CDR3 length: 14 amino acids. The V gene lost 2 bases and the J gene lost 5 bases, with 12 bases spanning the gap. CDR1 is SNHLY, CDR2 FYNNEI, per germline. Here the CDR3 DNA reads TGTGCCAGCAGTGAACGGGGGCCGGGAACTGAAGCTTTCTTT. Encoded protein: CASSERGPGTEAFF.

V usage is TRBV5-1 and J usage is TRBJ1-1; D gene ambiguous. Per germline, CDR1 SGHRS and CDR2 YFSETQ. The CDR3 is 15 amino acids. The ends were cut back, 5 bases at V and 1 base at J, with 15 bases in the middle. CDR3 in amino acids: CASRAALAPNTEAFF. The CDR3 DNA is TGCGCCAGCAGGGCCGCTTTGGCCCCGAACACTGAAGCTTTCTTT.

The chain has TRBV15 and TRBJ2-2; perhaps TRBD1 as D (6 bases). Germline loops: CDR1 LNHNV, CDR2 YYDKDF (reference sequence). The V end lost 5 bases, the J end lost 7 bases, and 14 bases lay between the germline ends. The CDR3 is made up of 14 amino acids. For the CDR3, the DNA is TGTGCCACCAGCGGGGGCTTCGCGGACGGGGAGCTGTTTTTT. This encodes CATSGGFADGELFF.

The chain is built from TRBV10-3 and TRBJ2-7, with 9 bases lining up with TRBD1. Germline values: CDR1 ENHRY, CDR2 SYGVKD. The V and J ends lost 5 bases and 2 bases, in that order; junction bases with no gene match: 4. This CDR3 comprises 14 residues. The CDR3 reads CAISWDRAAYEQYF. Here the CDR3 DNA reads TGTGCCATCAGTTGGGACAGGGCGGCCTACGAGCAGTACTTC.

The chain links TRBV5-5 to TRBJ2-7; D is perhaps TRBD2 (6 bases). V was trimmed by 4 bases and J by 3 bases, leaving 17 bases between them. Per germline, CDR1 SGHKS and CDR2 YYEKEE (reference sequence). This CDR3 spans 15 amino acids. CDR3 residues: CASSPTGLQLYEQYF. The CDR3 DNA sequence: TGTGCCAGCAGCCCCACGGGACTTCAGCTCTACGAGCAGTACTTC.

The rearrangement uses TRBV28 and TRBJ1-5; no clear D. CDR3 length equals 12 residues. The ends were cut back, 4 bases at V and 6 bases at J, with 7 bases in the middle. CDR1 MDHEN and CDR2 SYDVKM come from the germline V gene. The CDR3 sequence is CASSSWGQPQHF. The CDR3 region has the DNA TGTGCCAGCAGTTCTTGGGGTCAGCCCCAGCATTTT.

This rearrangement joins TRBV27 to TRBJ2-7; D may be TRBD1 (6 bases). The ends were cut back, 4 bases at V and 0 bases at J, with 10 bases in the middle. CDR3 length: 14 residues. Germline assignment: CDR1 MNHEY and CDR2 SMNVEV (reference sequence). In DNA form, the CDR3 reads TGTGCCAGCAGTTCGGACAGTACCTCCTACGAGCAGTACTTC. The encoded protein is CASSSDSTSYEQYF.

The CDR3, as DNA: TGTGCCAGCAGCTTGGAAATAGCCAGAGGCAATGAGCAGTTCTTC. Its translation is CASSLEIARGNEQFF. The rearrangement links TRBV5-4 to TRBJ2-1, with D unclear. The CDR3 loop spans 15 amino acids. Germline V gene sequence: CDR1 SGHNT, CDR2 YYREEE (reference sequence). V was trimmed by 0 bases and J by 6 bases, leaving 13 bases between them. Together with reference TRBV5-4 and TRBJ2-1, the CDR3 gives the full variable domain: ETGVTQSPTHLIKTRGQQVTLRCSSQSGHNTVSWYQQALGQGPQFIFQYYREEENGRGNFPPRFSGLQFPNYSSELNVNALELDDSALYLCASSLEIARGNEQFFGPGTRLTVL.

CDR3 sequence (DNA): TGTGCCAGCATTCCGCCACAGGGAAAAGCTTTCTTT. This encodes CASIPPQGKAFF. The chain is built from TRBV28 and TRBJ1-1, with D possibly matching TRBD1 (6 bases). Germline V gives CDR1 MDHEN, CDR2 SYDVKM. The CDR3 has 12 residues. V lost 7 bases, J lost 9 bases, and 15 bases lay in between.

The chain joins TRBV7-9 to TRBJ1-1, with TRBD1 as a possible D gene (5 bases). The CDR3 is 11 amino acids. Germline CDR1 SEHNR, CDR2 FQNEAQ (reference sequence). Trimming pared 7 bases from V and 12 bases from J, leaving 15 bases between. The CDR3 DNA sequence: TGTGCCAGCACGTCCGGGGCCCAAACTTTCTTT. Protein sequence: CASTSGAQTFF. The variable domain in full, with the rest retrieved from reference TRBV7-9 and TRBJ1-1, is DTGVSQNPRHKITKRGQNVTFRCDPISEHNRLYWYRQTLGQGPEFLTYFQNEAQLEKSRLLSDRFSAERPKGSFSTLEIQRTEQGDSAMYLCASTSGAQTFFGQGTRLTVV.

A word on this clone: Germline is not matched at one junction end, which may reflect a read error. The chain is built from TRBV30 and TRBJ1-3; D unclear. The CDR3 length is 12 residues. Germline CDR1 GTSNPN, CDR2 SVGIG (reference sequence). The CDR3 DNA sequence: TGCGCTACAGTGCTCTCTGGAAACACCATATATTTT. Encoded protein: CATVLSGNTIYF.

V is TRBV29-1 and J is TRBJ1-1; the D gene is possibly TRBD1 (5 bases). The CDR3 totals 14 residues. V lost 6 bases, J lost 5 bases, and 19 bases lay in between. Germline V lookup: CDR1 SQVTM, CDR2 ANQGSEA. This CDR3 reads CSVGPGQAGTEAFF. CDR3 coding DNA: TGCAGCGTGGGTCCGGGGCAGGCGGGGACTGAAGCTTTCTTT. Full variable domain (outside the CDR3, taken from reference TRBV29-1 and TRBJ1-1): SAVISQKPSRDICQRGTSLTIQCQVDSQVTMMFWYRQQPGQSLTLIATANQGSEATYESGFVIDKFPISRPNLTFSTLTVSNMSPEDSSIYLCSVGPGQAGTEAFFGQGTRLTVV.

The chain employs TRBV7-2 and TRBJ1-6; 12 nucleotides align to TRBD1. The CDR3 has 16 amino acids. Germline assignment: CDR1 SGHTA and CDR2 FQGNSA. Trimming removed 1 base from V and 7 bases from J; junction bases left unmatched: 2. The CDR3 protein is CASSLVGTGGNSPLHF. The CDR3 nucleotides read TGTGCCAGCAGCTTAGTAGGGACAGGGGGCAATTCACCCCTCCACTTT.

CDR3 nucleotides: TGCGCCAGCAGCCAAGACGGGAGGGGCGGTGGCTACACCTTC. Protein sequence: CASSQDGRGGGYTF. The chain combines TRBV4-3 with TRBJ1-2, with a tentative D call TRBD1 (5 bases). The CDR3 is 14 amino acids. The ends were cut back, 0 bases at V and 7 bases at J, with 12 bases in the middle. Germline V CDR1 and CDR2: LGHNA, YSLEER.

The chain recombines TRBV7-2 with TRBJ1-6, with D perhaps TRBD1 (6 bases). Germline V CDR1 and CDR2: SGHTA, FQGNSA. This CDR3 is built from 12 residues. Between the trimmed V and J ends, which lost 6 bases and 14 bases, there was a span of 14 bases. The CDR3 reads CASRKGDFTLHF. As DNA, the CDR3 is TGTGCCAGCAGGAAGGGGGATTTCACCCTCCACTTT.

This chain joins TRBV7-2 and TRBJ2-3; D is unresolved. V gave up 11 bases and J gave up 0 bases, with 12 bases separating them. This CDR3 is built from 13 residues. Germline values: CDR1 SGHTA, CDR2 FQGNSA. CDR3 sequence: CAYRTASTDTQYF. The CDR3 nucleotides read TGTGCCTACCGGACGGCTAGCACAGATACGCAGTATTTT.

This sequence joins TRBV14 and TRBJ2-7, with 10 bases aligning to TRBD1. V trimming: 4 bases; J trimming: 0 bases; junction bases outside the gene matches: 3. Germline V lookup: CDR1 SGHDN, CDR2 FVKESK. The CDR3 has 15 residues. CDR3 amino acids: CASSRGTGVSYEQYF. The CDR3 nucleotides read TGTGCCAGCAGCCGAGGGACAGGGGTCTCCTACGAGCAGTACTTC.

The V gene is TRBV28, the J gene TRBJ1-2; D is possibly TRBD1 (5 bases). CDR3 length: 14 residues. The germline CDR1 and CDR2 sequences are MDHEN and SYDVKM. V was cut by 1 base and J by 3 bases, with 9 bases left in between. In nucleotides, the CDR3 is TGTGCCAGCAGTTTATACGGGGGGGACTATGGCTACACCTTC. Protein product: CASSLYGGDYGYTF.

This clone was observed a handful of times. The genes are TRBV30 and TRBJ1-6; 7 nucleotides match TRBD1. Germline values: CDR1 GTSNPN, CDR2 SVGIG (reference sequence). CDR3 size: 13 residues. Trimming removed 5 bases from V and 7 bases from J; junction bases left unmatched: 5. The CDR3 is CAWSGTDNSPLHF. The DNA for the CDR3 is TGTGCCTGGTCCGGGACAGACAATTCACCCCTCCACTTT.

The chain employs TRBV6-5 and TRBJ2-5; D unresolved. CDR1 and CDR2 from the germline V gene are MNHEY and SVGAGI. The V gene lost 8 bases and the J gene lost 1 base, with 8 bases spanning the gap. The CDR3 is made up of 12 amino acids. The CDR3 DNA is TGTGCCAGCTCCCGGGCCCAAGAGACCCAGTACTTC. This codes for CASSRAQETQYF.

The chain has TRBV30 and TRBJ1-5; TRBD1 is a possible D gene (5 bases). The germline CDR1 and CDR2 sequences are GTSNPN and SVGIG (reference sequence). The CDR3 totals 17 residues. V was clipped by 0 bases and J by 5 bases, with 20 bases between them. CDR3 DNA sequence: TGTGCCTGGAGTGTACGAAACAGGTGGGGATCGGATCAGCCCCAGCATTTT. Its translation is CAWSVRNRWGSDQPQHF.

The genes are TRBV27 and TRBJ2-3; no clear D gene. V dropped 3 bases and J dropped 4 bases, with 8 bases sitting between them. The CDR3 sequence is 13 residues long. Germline values: CDR1 MNHEY, CDR2 SMNVEV (reference sequence). The CDR3 DNA is TGTGCCAGCAGTTTGGGTTCCCCAGATACGCAGTATTTT. It is translated as CASSLGSPDTQYF.

The V and J genes are TRBV19 and TRBJ2-5, with 9 positions matching TRBD2. CDR3 length: 15 residues. Germline CDR1 LNHDA, CDR2 SQIVND (reference sequence). The V and J ends lost 4 bases and 4 bases, in that order; junction bases with no gene match: 7. As DNA, the CDR3 is TGTGCCAGTAGTAGCGGGGGGGCCTTAGGAGAGACCCAGTACTTC. The encoded protein is CASSSGGALGETQYF.

In its sample, this clone was seen once. V usage is TRBV7-3 and J usage is TRBJ2-2, with 7 bases identical to TRBD1. Unmatched junction bases numbered 5, after V lost 5 bases and J lost 5 bases. The CDR3 spans 14 residues. Looked up from germline, CDR1 is SGHTA and CDR2 is FQGTGA. For the CDR3, the DNA is TGTGCCAGCAGCCTCGGACAGGTTACCGGGGAGCTGTTTTTT. It codes for CASSLGQVTGELFF.

In its sample, this clone was seen once. This chain uses TRBV11-2 with TRBJ2-3, with a weak D call TRBD1 (6 bases). V lost 5 bases and J lost 2, with 17 bases in between. The CDR3 consists of 16 residues. The germline V gene has CDR1 SGHAT and CDR2 FQNNGV. CDR3 loop: CASSPEQGISTDTQYF. For the CDR3, the DNA is TGTGCCAGCAGCCCCGAACAGGGAATATCCACAGATACGCAGTATTTT.

The chain uses TRBV30 and TRBJ2-5, with 9 nucleotides matching TRBD2. This CDR3 has 14 amino acids. The V gene's germline CDR1 is GTSNPN and CDR2 SVGIG (reference sequence). The J segment lost 0 bases and the V segment lost 4 bases, leaving 3 bases of the junction unmatched. The CDR3 DNA is TGTGCCTGGATGGCGGGGGGGTACCAAGAGACCCAGTACTTC. As protein: CAWMAGGYQETQYF.

The CDR3, as DNA: TGCAGCGTTGGTCTCCTCGGACAGGGAGATTCACCCCTCCACTTT. Translation gives CSVGLLGQGDSPLHF. The chain has TRBV29-1 and TRBJ1-6, with TRBD1 identical over 8 bases. Per germline, CDR1 SQVTM and CDR2 ANQGSEA. The CDR3 is 15 residues long. Trimming removed 4 bases from V and 8 bases from J; junction bases left unmatched: 10.